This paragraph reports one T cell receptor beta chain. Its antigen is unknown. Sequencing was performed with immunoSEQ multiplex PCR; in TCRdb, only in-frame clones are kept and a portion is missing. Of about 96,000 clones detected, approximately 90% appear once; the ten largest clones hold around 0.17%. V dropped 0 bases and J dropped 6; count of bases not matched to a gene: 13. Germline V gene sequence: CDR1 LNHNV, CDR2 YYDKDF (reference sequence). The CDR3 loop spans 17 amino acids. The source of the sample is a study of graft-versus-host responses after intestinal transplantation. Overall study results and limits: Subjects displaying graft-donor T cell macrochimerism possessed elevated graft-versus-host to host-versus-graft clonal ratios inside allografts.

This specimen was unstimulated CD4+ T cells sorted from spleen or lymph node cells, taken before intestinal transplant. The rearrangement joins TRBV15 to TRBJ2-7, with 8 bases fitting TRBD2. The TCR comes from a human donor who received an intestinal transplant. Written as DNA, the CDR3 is TGTGCCACCAGCAGAGAAATACGGGGGGGTTCCTCTTTCGAGCAGTACTTC. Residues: CATSREIRGGSSFEQYF.